This T cell receptor (beta chain) derives from a study of blood T cell repertoires in COVID-19. Across the study: The origin of the acute and convalescent COVID-19 samples was the United States, Italy and Spain. Sample material is recorded as cDNA or gDNA derived from T cells, B-cell-depleted T cells, or PBMCs.

The assay was immunoSEQ multiplex PCR, and TCRdb's table has in-frame clones only and misses some. Among around 50,000 clones, around 92% were seen once, and the ten largest hold under 2.5%. Germline V gene lookup returns CDR1 LGHNA and CDR2 YSLEER. The CDR3 covers 17 residues. V trimming: 1 base; J trimming: 6 bases; junction bases outside the gene matches: 9. The sequenced sample consisted of peripheral blood. The TCR sequence derives from a human donor in a cohort sampled during active COVID-19. J is TRBJ2-2 and V is TRBV4-3; TRBD1 matches at 9 bases. The CDR3 loop is CASSQAYGTGKAGELFF. CDR3 in DNA: TGCGCCAGCAGCCAAGCATATGGGACAGGGAAGGCCGGGGAGCTGTTTTTT.